This T cell receptor beta chain was found in a study of cytomegalovirus exposure and HLA in healthy donors. Study-level results: Altogether, some 170 TCR beta chains were recorded as cytomegalovirus-associated. The classifier reportedly diagnosed cytomegalovirus status with high specificity and sensitivity.

The assay was immunoSEQ multiplex PCR, and TCRdb's table has in-frame clones only and misses some. The sample holds roughly 130,000 clones, 88% seen once. CDR1 is SGHAT, CDR2 FQNNGV, per germline. This CDR3 spans 15 amino acids. Deletions cut 5 bases from V and 12 bases from J, with 23 bases between. A remark on this clone: Its antigen is unidentified.

The sequence was obtained from a man in his thirties or forties in good health and CMV-seronegative. The material sequenced was PBMCs. The gene calls are TRBV11-2 and TRBJ2-1; tentative D call: TRBD2 (7 bases). The CDR3 DNA is TGTGCCAGCAGCCCGAGTTTGGGGGGGCTATTAGGGCAGTTCTTC. Translation gives CASSPSLGGLLGQFF.